This T cell receptor beta chain was found in a study of CD4 T cells in relation to SARS-CoV-2 and coronaviruses. Before the COVID-19 pandemic, during about 2010-2018, CD4+ T cells were taken from unexposed donors. Sequencing was performed with immunoSEQ multiplex PCR; in TCRdb, only in-frame clones are kept and a portion is missing. The table shows about 65,000 clones, with approximately 87% occurring only once. The CDR3 totals 14 residues. Germline CDR1 is SGHVS and CDR2 is FQNEAQ. Trimming shortened V by 4 bases and J by 1 base, and 10 bases separated the two germline ends. The chain carries TRBV7-8 and TRBJ1-1; a possible D gene is TRBD1 (6 bases). This TCR derives from a human donor in good health. Specimen: memory CD4+ T cells from PBMCs. The CDR3 bases are TGTGCCAGCAGCTGGACAGCACAGAACACTGAAGCTTTCTTT. It specifies CASSWTAQNTEAFF.